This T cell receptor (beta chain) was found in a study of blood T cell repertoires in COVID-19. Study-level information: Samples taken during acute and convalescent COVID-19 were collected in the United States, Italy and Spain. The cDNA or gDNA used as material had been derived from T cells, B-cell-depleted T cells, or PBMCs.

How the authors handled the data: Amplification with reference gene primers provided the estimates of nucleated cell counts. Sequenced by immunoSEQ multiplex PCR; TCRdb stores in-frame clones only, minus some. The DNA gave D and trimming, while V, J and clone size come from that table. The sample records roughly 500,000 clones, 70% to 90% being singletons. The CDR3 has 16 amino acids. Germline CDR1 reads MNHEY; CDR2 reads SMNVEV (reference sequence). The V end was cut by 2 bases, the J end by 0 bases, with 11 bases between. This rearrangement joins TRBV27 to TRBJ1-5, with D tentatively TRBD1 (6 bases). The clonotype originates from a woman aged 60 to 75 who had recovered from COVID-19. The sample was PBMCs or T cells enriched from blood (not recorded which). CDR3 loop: CASSLRGGNSNQPQHF. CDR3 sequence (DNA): TGTGCCAGCAGTTTAAGGGGGGGGAATAGCAATCAGCCCCAGCATTTT.